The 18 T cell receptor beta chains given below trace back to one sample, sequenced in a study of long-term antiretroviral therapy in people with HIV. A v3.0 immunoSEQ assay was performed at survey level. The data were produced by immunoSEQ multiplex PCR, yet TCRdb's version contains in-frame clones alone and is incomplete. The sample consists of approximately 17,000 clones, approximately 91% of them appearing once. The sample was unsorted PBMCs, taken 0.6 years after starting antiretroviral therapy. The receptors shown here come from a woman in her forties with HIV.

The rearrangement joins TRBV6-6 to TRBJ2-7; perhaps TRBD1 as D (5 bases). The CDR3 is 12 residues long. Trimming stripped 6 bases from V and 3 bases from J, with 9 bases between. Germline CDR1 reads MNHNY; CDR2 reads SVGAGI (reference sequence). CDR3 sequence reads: CASRGHVYEQYF. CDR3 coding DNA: TGTGCCAGCAGGGGGCATGTCTACGAGCAGTACTTC.

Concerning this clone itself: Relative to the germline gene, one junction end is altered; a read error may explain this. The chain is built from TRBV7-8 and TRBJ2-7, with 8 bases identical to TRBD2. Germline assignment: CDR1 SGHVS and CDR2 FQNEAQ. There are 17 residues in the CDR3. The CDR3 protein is CASSSEKFSGVSHEQYF. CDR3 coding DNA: TGTGCCAGCAGCTCCGAAAAATTTAGCGGGGTCTCCCACGAGCAGTACTTC.

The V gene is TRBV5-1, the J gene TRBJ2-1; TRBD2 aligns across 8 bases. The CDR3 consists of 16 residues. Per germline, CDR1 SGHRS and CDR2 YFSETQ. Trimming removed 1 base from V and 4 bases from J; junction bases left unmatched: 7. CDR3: CASSLIVSGGYNEQFF. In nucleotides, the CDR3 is TGCGCCAGCAGCTTGATTGTCAGCGGGGGTTACAATGAGCAGTTCTTC.

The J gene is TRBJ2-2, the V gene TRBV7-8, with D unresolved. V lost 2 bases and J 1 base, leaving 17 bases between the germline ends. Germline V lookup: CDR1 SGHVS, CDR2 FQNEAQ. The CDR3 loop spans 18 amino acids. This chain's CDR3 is CASSLRTSTVMNTGELFF. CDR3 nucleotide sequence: TGTGCCAGCAGCTTACGGACCTCGACTGTTATGAACACCGGGGAGCTGTTTTTT.

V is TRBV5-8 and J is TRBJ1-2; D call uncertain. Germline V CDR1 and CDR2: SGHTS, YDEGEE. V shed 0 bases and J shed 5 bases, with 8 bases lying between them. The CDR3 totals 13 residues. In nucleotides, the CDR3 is TGTGCCAGCAGCTTGGCGAATTTATATGGCTACACCTTC. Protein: CASSLANLYGYTF.

CDR3 region: CASSISVGGSTNQPQHF. CDR3 in DNA: TGTGCCAGTAGTATATCCGTCGGGGGCTCTACGAATCAGCCCCAGCATTTT. This sequence joins TRBV19 and TRBJ1-5, with a possible D match to TRBD1 (6 bases). The CDR3 has 17 amino acids. Germline assignment: CDR1 LNHDA and CDR2 SQIVND (reference sequence). V gave up 2 bases and J gave up 4 bases, with 18 bases separating them.

CDR3 sequence: CASSLAGGYGYTF. In nucleotides, the CDR3 is TGTGCCAGCAGTTTGGCTGGGGGCTATGGCTACACCTTC. The rearrangement links TRBV6-5 to TRBJ1-2, with D tentatively TRBD1 (5 bases). Trimming shortened V by 4 bases and J by 4 bases, and 10 bases separated the two germline ends. CDR1 and CDR2 (germline): MNHEY, SVGAGI. The CDR3 has 13 residues.

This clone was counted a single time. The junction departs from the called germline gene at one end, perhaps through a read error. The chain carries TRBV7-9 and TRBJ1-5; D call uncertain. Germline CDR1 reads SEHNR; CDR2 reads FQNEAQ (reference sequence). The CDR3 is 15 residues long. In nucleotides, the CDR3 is TGCGCCAGCAGCCAAGATTTCGGTAGCAATCAGCCCCAGCATTTT. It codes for CASSQDFGSNQPQHF.

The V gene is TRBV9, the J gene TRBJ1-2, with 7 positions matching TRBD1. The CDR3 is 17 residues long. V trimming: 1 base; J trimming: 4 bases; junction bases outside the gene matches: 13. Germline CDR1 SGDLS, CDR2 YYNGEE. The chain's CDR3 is CASSVLQGRGGGYGYTF. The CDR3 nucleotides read TGTGCCAGCAGCGTATTACAGGGGCGGGGAGGGGGCTATGGCTACACCTTC. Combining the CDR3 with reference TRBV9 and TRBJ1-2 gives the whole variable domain DSGVTQTPKHLITATGQRVTLRCSPRSGDLSVYWYQQSLDQGLQFLIQYYNGEERAKGNILERFSAQQFPDLHSELNLSSLELGDSALYFCASSVLQGRGGGYGYTFGSGTRLTVV.

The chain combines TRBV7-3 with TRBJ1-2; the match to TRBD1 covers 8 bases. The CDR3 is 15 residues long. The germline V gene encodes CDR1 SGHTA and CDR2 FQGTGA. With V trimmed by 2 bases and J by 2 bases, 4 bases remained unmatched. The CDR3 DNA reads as TGTGCCAGCAGCTTAGGGCAGGGGGCGAACTATGGCTACACCTTC. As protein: CASSLGQGANYGYTF.

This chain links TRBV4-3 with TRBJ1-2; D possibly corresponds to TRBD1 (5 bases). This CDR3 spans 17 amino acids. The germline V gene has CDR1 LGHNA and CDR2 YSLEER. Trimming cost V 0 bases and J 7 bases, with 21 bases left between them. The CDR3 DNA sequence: TGCGCCAGCAGCCAAGATAACGGACGACAGTTAGGGCGTGGCTACACCTTC. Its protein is CASSQDNGRQLGRGYTF.

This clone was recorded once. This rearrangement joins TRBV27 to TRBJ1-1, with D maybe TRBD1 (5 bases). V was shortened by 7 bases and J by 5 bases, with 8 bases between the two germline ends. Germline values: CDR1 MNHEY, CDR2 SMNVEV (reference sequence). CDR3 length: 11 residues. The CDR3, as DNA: TGTGCCAGCATGAGGGGAACTGAAGCTTTCTTT. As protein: CASMRGTEAFF.

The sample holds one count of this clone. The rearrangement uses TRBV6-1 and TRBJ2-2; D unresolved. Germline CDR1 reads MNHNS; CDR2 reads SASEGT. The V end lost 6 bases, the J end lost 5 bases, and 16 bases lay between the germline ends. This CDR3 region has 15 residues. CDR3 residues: CASRVLGSSTGELFF. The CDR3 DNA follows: TGTGCCAGCAGAGTCCTCGGGTCTTCTACCGGGGAGCTGTTTTTT.

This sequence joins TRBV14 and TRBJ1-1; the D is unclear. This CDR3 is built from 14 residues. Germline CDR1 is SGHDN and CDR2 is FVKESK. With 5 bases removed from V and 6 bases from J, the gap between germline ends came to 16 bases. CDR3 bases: TGTGCCAGCAGCTCCGCTCCGACGCCAGCTGAAGCTTTCTTT. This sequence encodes CASSSAPTPAEAFF.

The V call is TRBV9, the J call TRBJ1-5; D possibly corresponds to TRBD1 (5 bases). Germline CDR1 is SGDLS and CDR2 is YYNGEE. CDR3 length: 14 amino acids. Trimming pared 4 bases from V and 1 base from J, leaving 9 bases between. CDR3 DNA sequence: TGTGCCAGCAGCTCCTGGGGGAGCAATCAGCCCCAGCATTTT. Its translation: CASSSWGSNQPQHF. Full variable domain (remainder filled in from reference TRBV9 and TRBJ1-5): DSGVTQTPKHLITATGQRVTLRCSPRSGDLSVYWYQQSLDQGLQFLIQYYNGEERAKGNILERFSAQQFPDLHSELNLSSLELGDSALYFCASSSWGSNQPQHFGDGTRLSIL.

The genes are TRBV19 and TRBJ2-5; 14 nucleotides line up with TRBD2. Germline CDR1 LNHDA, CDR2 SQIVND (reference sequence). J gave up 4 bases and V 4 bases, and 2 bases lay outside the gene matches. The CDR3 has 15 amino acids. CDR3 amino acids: CASSTGTSGGETQYF. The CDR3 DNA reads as TGTGCCAGTAGTACTGGGACTAGCGGGGGAGAGACCCAGTACTTC.

In DNA, the CDR3 is TGCGCCAGCAGCCAAGATTCTGGGAGCTCTGGAAACACCATATATTTT. Its protein is CASSQDSGSSGNTIYF. The V call is TRBV4-3, the J call TRBJ1-3; D ambiguous. Trimming pared 0 bases from V and 0 bases from J, leaving 9 bases between. This CDR3 contains 16 residues. Looked up from germline, CDR1 is LGHNA and CDR2 is YSLEER.

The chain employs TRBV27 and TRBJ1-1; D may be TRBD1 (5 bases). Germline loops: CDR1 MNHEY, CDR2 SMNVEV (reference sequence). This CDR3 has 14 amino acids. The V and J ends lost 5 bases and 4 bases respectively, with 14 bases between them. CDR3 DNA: TGTGCCAGCAGTACCTTCGGCGGGACCACTGAAGCTTTCTTT. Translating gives CASSTFGGTTEAFF.